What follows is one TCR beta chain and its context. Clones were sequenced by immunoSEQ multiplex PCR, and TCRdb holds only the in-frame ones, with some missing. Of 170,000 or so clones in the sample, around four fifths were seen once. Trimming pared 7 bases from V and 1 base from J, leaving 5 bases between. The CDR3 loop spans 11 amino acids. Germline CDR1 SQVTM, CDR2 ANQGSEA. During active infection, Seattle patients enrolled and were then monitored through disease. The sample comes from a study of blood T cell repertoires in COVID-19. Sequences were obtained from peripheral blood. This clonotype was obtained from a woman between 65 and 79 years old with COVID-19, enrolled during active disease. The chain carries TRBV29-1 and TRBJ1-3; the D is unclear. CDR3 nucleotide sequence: TGCAGCGGTTCTTCTGGAAACACCATATATTTT. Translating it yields CSGSSGNTIYF.